The source of this T cell receptor beta chain is a study of T cells of healthy individuals. The CDR3 sequence is 16 residues long. Germline CDR1 reads DFQATT; CDR2 reads SNEGSKA (reference sequence). Between the trimmed V and J ends, which lost 6 bases and 7 bases, there was a span of 26 bases. TCRdb processed the 5' RACE reads anew with MiXCR; each CDR3 protein has one entry. The repertoire holds more than 60,000 distinct CDR3 sequences, with 15% to 20% as singletons. The receptor was isolated from a human donor in good health. The chain combines TRBV20-1 with TRBJ2-3, with D maybe TRBD2 (5 bases). CDR3 residues: CSATSGLGGRSHTQYF. CDR3 in DNA: TGCAGTGCCACGTCGGGCCTCGGCGGGCGCTCCCATACGCAGTATTTT.